This T cell receptor beta chain was identified in a study of cytomegalovirus exposure and HLA in healthy donors. General study points: Three chains linked to CMV were shown in vitro to be specific for CMV antigens.

Germline CDR1 reads SGDLS; CDR2 reads YYNGEE. V lost 0 bases, J lost 2 bases, and 7 bases lay in between. The CDR3 contains 14 residues. Concerning this clone itself: Antigen unknown.

Profiling relied on immunoSEQ multiplex PCR, and the TCRdb table lists in-frame clones only, not all of them. The profile shows more than 70,000 clones, 90% to 97% of them singletons. Sequencing was performed on PBMCs. This TCR was sampled from a man in his late teens or twenties in good health and CMV-seropositive. The rearrangement links TRBV9 to TRBJ2-3; D remains ambiguous. CDR3 in DNA: TGTGCCAGCAGCGTAGAACAGCCCACAGATACGCAGTATTTT. The encoded protein is CASSVEQPTDTQYF.